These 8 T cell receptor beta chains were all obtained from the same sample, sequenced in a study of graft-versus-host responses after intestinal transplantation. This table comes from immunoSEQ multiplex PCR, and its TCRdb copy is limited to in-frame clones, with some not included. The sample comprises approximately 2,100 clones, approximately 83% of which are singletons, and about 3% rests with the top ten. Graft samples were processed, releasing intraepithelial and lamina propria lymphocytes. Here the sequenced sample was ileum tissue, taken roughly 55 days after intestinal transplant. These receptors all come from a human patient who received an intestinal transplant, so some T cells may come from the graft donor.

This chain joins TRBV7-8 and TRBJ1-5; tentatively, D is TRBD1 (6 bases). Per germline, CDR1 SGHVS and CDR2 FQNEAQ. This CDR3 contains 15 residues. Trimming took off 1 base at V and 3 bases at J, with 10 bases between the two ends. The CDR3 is CASSLVDSNNQPQHF. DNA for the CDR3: TGTGCCAGCAGCTTAGTGGACAGCAACAATCAGCCCCAGCATTTT.

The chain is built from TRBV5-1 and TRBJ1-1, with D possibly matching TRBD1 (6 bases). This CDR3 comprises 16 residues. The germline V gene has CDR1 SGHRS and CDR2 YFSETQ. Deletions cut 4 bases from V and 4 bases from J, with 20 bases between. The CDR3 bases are TGCGCCAGCAGCCCGGGGGGCGGGGGAGGTGTCACTGAAGCTTTCTTT. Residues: CASSPGGGGGVTEAFF.

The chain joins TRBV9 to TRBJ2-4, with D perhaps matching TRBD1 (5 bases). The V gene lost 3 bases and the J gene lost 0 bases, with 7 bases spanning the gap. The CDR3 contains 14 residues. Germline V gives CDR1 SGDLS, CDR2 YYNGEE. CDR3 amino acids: CASSEGQAKNIQYF. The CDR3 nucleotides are TGTGCCAGCAGCGAAGGACAAGCCAAAAACATTCAGTACTTC.

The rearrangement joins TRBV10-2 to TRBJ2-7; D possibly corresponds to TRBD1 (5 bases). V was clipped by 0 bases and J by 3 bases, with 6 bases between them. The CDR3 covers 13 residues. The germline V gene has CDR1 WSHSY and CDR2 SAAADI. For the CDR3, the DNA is TGCGCCAGCAGTGAGTCCAGGGACTACGAGCAGTACTTC. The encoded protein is CASSESRDYEQYF.

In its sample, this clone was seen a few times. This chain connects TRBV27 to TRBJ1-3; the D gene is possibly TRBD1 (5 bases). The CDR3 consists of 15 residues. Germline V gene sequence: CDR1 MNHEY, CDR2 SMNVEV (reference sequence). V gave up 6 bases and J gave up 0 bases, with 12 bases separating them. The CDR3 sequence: CASRKGTNSGNTIYF. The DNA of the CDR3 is TGTGCCAGCAGAAAGGGGACTAACTCTGGAAACACCATATATTTT.

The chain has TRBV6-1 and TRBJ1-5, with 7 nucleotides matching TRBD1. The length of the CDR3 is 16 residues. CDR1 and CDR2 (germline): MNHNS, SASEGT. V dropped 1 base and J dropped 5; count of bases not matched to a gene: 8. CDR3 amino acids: CASSEGLGRGYQPQHF. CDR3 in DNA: TGTGCCAGCAGTGAAGGCTTGGGCAGGGGGTATCAGCCCCAGCATTTT.

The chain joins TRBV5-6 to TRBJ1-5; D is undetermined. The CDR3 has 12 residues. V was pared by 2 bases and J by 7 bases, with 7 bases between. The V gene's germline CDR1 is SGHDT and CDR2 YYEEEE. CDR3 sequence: CASSFGGQPQHF. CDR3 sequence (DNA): TGTGCCAGCAGCTTCGGCGGGCAGCCCCAGCATTTT.

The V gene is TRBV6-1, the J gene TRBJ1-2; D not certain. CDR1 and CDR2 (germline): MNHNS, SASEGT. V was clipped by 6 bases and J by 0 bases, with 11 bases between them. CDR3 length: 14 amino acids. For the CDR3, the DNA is TGTGCCAGCAGATTCCGACGATCTAACTATGGCTACACCTTC. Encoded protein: CASRFRRSNYGYTF.